The clone carrying this T cell receptor beta chain was observed a few times. Its antigen is as yet unknown. These data originate in a study of T-cell reconstitution after alpha-beta-depleted transplantation in children. Study conclusions and caveats: Newly made T cells mostly supplied T-cell counts and diversity one year after transplant. Expanded clones from the graft, numbering several hundred, reportedly supplied alpha-beta T cells about two months after transplant. The study traced high day-60 TCRbeta diversity in some patients to surviving recipient T cells and thymic progenitors.

Using unique molecular identifiers, the investigators prepared the TCRbeta library. TCRdb re-called the PCR reads with MiXCR, one entry per CDR3 protein. The table has under 60,000 distinct CDR3 sequences, 5.8% seen once. V was pared by 3 bases and J by 7 bases, with 19 bases between. This CDR3 contains 15 residues. Germline V CDR1 and CDR2: SEHNR, FQNEAQ (reference sequence). The source material was PBMCs, mostly from graft donor cells, sampled 60 days after TCRalphabeta/CD19-depleted stem cell transplant. The chain couples TRBV7-9 to TRBJ2-7, with a possible D match to TRBD1 (6 bases). The sequence came from a female patient aged 2-9 years who had a stem cell transplant for aplastic anemia, so the T cells may come from the graft donor. As DNA, the CDR3 is TGTGCCAGCAGCTTCGATGCAGGGGCCTCGTGGGAGCAGTACTTC. This sequence encodes CASSFDAGASWEQYF.